This T cell receptor beta chain was sequenced in a study of OX40 agonist ivuxolimab in advanced cancers. At the level of the study: Dose-escalation patients were diagnosed with hepatocellular carcinoma, melanoma, renal cell cancer or head and neck cancer.

Germline loops: CDR1 KGHSH, CDR2 LQKENI. CDR3 size: 17 residues. After removal of 1 base from V and 1 base from J, the junction contained 6 bases not matched to a gene. This table comes from immunoSEQ multiplex PCR, and its TCRdb copy is limited to in-frame clones, with some not included. The table includes about 73,000 clones, 85% to 90% detected once. This rearrangement joins TRBV18 to TRBJ1-1; 10 bases line up with TRBD1. The clonotype comes from an adult with an advanced solid tumor such as melanoma, head and neck, liver or kidney cancer. Sequences were derived from CD4+ or CD8+ T cells sorted from blood, sampled in a trial of the OX40 agonist ivuxolimab. The CDR3 bases are TGTGCCAGCTCACCACGGACGGGACAGGGGAAGAACACTGAAGCTTTCTTT. Translation: CASSPRTGQGKNTEAFF.